Listed here are 5 T cell receptor beta chains from one sample, sequenced in a study of OX40 agonist ivuxolimab in advanced cancers. Clones were read by immunoSEQ multiplex PCR, and TCRdb kept only the in-frame ones, dropping some. This table holds 60,000 to 65,000 clones, roughly 89% found once. The sample consisted of CD4+ or CD8+ T cells sorted from blood, taken in a trial of the OX40 agonist ivuxolimab. Receptor source: an adult with an advanced solid tumor such as melanoma, head and neck, liver or kidney cancer.

The DNA for the CDR3 is TGTGCCAGCAGCGTGGGGACGTCGGTGGTAGATGAGCAGTTCTTC. The encoded protein is CASSVGTSVVDEQFF. The genes are TRBV5-8 and TRBJ2-1; D possibly uses TRBD1 or TRBD2 (5 bases each). Germline-derived CDR1 and CDR2 are SGHTS and YDEGEE. V lost 4 bases to trimming and J lost 8 bases, with 19 bases between them. The CDR3 has 15 residues.

V and J are TRBV11-3 and TRBJ2-1; 15 bases align to TRBD2. Per the germline V gene, CDR1 is SGHNT and CDR2 is YENEEA. V gave up 3 bases and J gave up 7 bases; unmatched junction bases: 10. This CDR3 contains 18 residues. For the CDR3, the DNA is TGTGCCAGCAGCTTTGGACTAGCGGGAGGGGGTTATGAGAATGAGCAGTTCTTC. It encodes CASSFGLAGGGYENEQFF. The whole variable domain, filled in from reference TRBV11-3 and TRBJ2-1, reads EAGVVQSPRYKIIEKKQPVAFWCNPISGHNTLYWYLQNLGQGPELLIRYENEEAVDDSQLPKDRFSAERLKGVDSTLKIQPAELGDSAVYLCASSFGLAGGGYENEQFFGPGTRLTVL.

The chain couples TRBV9 to TRBJ1-1; D is ambiguous. Germline CDR1 is SGDLS and CDR2 is YYNGEE. This CDR3 comprises 13 residues. Deletions cut 0 bases from V and 4 bases from J, with 7 bases between. The CDR3 nucleotides read TGTGCCAGCAGCGTAGGGCCGGGCACTGAAGCTTTCTTT. Its translation: CASSVGPGTEAFF. The full variable domain, in which reference TRBV9 and TRBJ1-1 provide the parts outside the CDR3, is DSGVTQTPKHLITATGQRVTLRCSPRSGDLSVYWYQQSLDQGLQFLIQYYNGEERAKGNILERFSAQQFPDLHSELNLSSLELGDSALYFCASSVGPGTEAFFGQGTRLTVV.

This chain joins TRBV27 and TRBJ2-7, with D possibly being TRBD1 or TRBD2 (5 bases each). Trimming took off 0 bases at V and 2 bases at J, with 8 bases between the two ends. The CDR3 has 14 residues. Germline CDR1 and CDR2: MNHEY and SMNVEV (reference sequence). The CDR3 nucleotides are TGTGCCAGCAGTTTATCGAGGGGCCCCTACGAGCAGTACTTC. Amino acid sequence: CASSLSRGPYEQYF.

The chain has TRBV10-3 and TRBJ2-7; 14 bases fit TRBD2. Germline V lookup: CDR1 ENHRY, CDR2 SYGVKD. The junction had 2 bases not matched to a gene; V was cut back by 7 bases and J by 3 bases. The CDR3 runs to 14 residues. The CDR3 loop reads CAITGTSGSYEQYF. The CDR3 nucleotides are TGTGCCATCACGGGGACTAGCGGGAGCTACGAGCAGTACTTC.